This passage covers 15 T cell receptor beta chains from one sample sequenced in a study of cytomegalovirus exposure and HLA in healthy donors. TCRdb keeps only in-frame clones here, not all; method: immunoSEQ multiplex PCR. The data show 250,000 to 350,000 clones, with roughly 90% seen just once and around 0.91% held by the top ten. Sequencing was carried out using PBMCs. Receptor source: a man aged 25 to 45 in good health and CMV-seronegative.

The CDR3 here is CASSFTARTDNEQFF. CDR3 sequence (DNA): TGTGCCAGCAGTTTCACCGCCAGGACAGACAATGAGCAGTTCTTC. V is TRBV6-6 and J is TRBJ2-1; D might be TRBD1 (6 bases). CDR1 and CDR2 from the germline V gene are MNHNY and SVGAGI (reference sequence). The CDR3 has 15 amino acids. V was trimmed by 4 bases and J by 5 bases, leaving 15 bases between them.

The V and J genes are TRBV18 and TRBJ1-1; 7 bases match TRBD1. CDR3 length equals 14 residues. V gave up 4 bases and J gave up 0 bases; unmatched junction bases: 2. The germline CDR1 and CDR2 sequences are KGHSH and LQKENI. The CDR3 here is CASSQGQLNTEAFF. As DNA, the CDR3 is TGTGCCAGCTCACAGGGACAGCTGAACACTGAAGCTTTCTTT.

A few counts support this clone. The rearrangement uses TRBV30 and TRBJ2-7; D is perhaps TRBD2 (5 bases). The germline CDR1 and CDR2 sequences are GTSNPN and SVGIG (reference sequence). The CDR3 is made up of 14 amino acids. V was cut by 2 bases and J by 0 bases, with 11 bases left in between. The CDR3 DNA follows: TGTGCCTGGAGTTGGGGAGACACCTCCTACGAGCAGTACTTC. It codes for CAWSWGDTSYEQYF.

The chain combines TRBV5-1 with TRBJ1-1; D remains unclear. CDR1 SGHRS and CDR2 YFSETQ come from the germline V gene. This CDR3 is 14 amino acids long. V lost 0 bases and J lost 1, with 7 bases in between. Here the CDR3 reads CASSLVRANTEAFF. The CDR3 region has the DNA TGCGCCAGCAGCTTGGTACGAGCGAACACTGAAGCTTTCTTT. Full variable domain (remainder filled in from reference TRBV5-1 and TRBJ1-1): KAGVTQTPRYLIKTRGQQVTLSCSPISGHRSVSWYQQTPGQGLQFLFEYFSETQRNKGNFPGRFSGRQFSNSRSEMNVSTLELGDSALYLCASSLVRANTEAFFGQGTRLTVV.

This chain connects TRBV9 to TRBJ2-1; 11 positions match TRBD2. This CDR3 has 14 amino acids. With V trimmed by 2 bases and J by 9 bases, 4 bases remained unmatched. Germline CDR1 and CDR2: SGDLS and YYNGEE. CDR3 bases: TGTGCCAGCAGCGTTAGCGGGGGGGCTGTTGAGCAGTTCTTC. The encoded protein is CASSVSGGAVEQFF.

The rearrangement links TRBV7-9 to TRBJ2-5; D call uncertain. Deletions cut 1 base from V and 1 base from J, with 7 bases between. This CDR3 is built from 14 residues. Germline lookup yields CDR1 SEHNR and CDR2 FQNEAQ (reference sequence). The CDR3 region has the DNA TGTGCCAGCAGCTTAGATCAGGTCCAAGAGACCCAGTACTTC. Its translation: CASSLDQVQETQYF.

The chain uses TRBV18 and TRBJ1-4, with TRBD1 matching over 8 bases. Germline V gives CDR1 KGHSH, CDR2 LQKENI. The CDR3 runs 13 residues. J lost 7 bases, V lost 8 bases, and 6 bases had no gene match. As DNA, the CDR3 is TGTGCCAGCCACCAGGGGGCGCGTGAAAAACTGTTTTTT. The encoded protein is CASHQGAREKLFF.

CDR3 amino acids: CASSQTGGLSNQPQHF. DNA for the CDR3: TGTGCCAGTAGCCAGACAGGAGGCCTTAGCAATCAGCCCCAGCATTTT. The V and J genes are TRBV19 and TRBJ1-5; D is perhaps TRBD1 (6 bases). The CDR3 is 16 amino acids. Looked up from germline, CDR1 is LNHDA and CDR2 is SQIVND (reference sequence). Trimming left V 6 bases short and J 0 bases short, with 15 bases between.

The chain couples TRBV6-5 to TRBJ1-1, with TRBD1 matching 7 bases. This CDR3 is built from 13 residues. Germline CDR1 and CDR2: MNHEY and SVGAGI. Trimming cost V 8 bases and J 5 bases; bases outside gene matches: 8. This CDR3 reads CASLDRFKTEAFF. The CDR3 nucleotides are TGTGCCAGCCTGGACAGGTTTAAGACTGAAGCTTTCTTT.

This clone has a single count. The chain combines TRBV29-1 with TRBJ2-2; D is perhaps TRBD2 (5 bases). The CDR3 consists of 14 residues. V was pared by 7 bases and J by 1 base, with 13 bases between. The germline V gene has CDR1 SQVTM and CDR2 ANQGSEA. The CDR3 DNA is TGCAGCGCCCGGAGAGGGTTGAACACCGGGGAGCTGTTTTTT. It codes for CSARRGLNTGELFF.

The sample holds one count of this clone. This chain links TRBV5-8 with TRBJ1-1; 10 bases are shared with TRBD1. The CDR3 spans 17 residues. CDR1 is SGHTS and CDR2 is YDEGEE in the germline V gene. The J segment lost 4 bases and the V segment lost 0 bases, leaving 9 bases of the junction unmatched. The chain's CDR3 is CASSLGMGTGDRTEAFF. The DNA for the CDR3 is TGTGCCAGCAGCTTGGGGATGGGGACAGGGGATCGCACTGAAGCTTTCTTT. The full variable domain, completed using reference TRBV5-8 and TRBJ1-1, is EAGVTQSPTHLIKTRGQQATLRCSPISGHTSVYWYQQALGLGLQFLLWYDEGEERNRGNFPPRFSGRQFPNYSSELNVNALELEDSALYLCASSLGMGTGDRTEAFFGQGTRLTVV.

The chain combines TRBV10-3 with TRBJ1-1, with 7 bases matching TRBD1. Germline CDR1 is ENHRY and CDR2 is SYGVKD. The CDR3 length is 15 residues. Germline trimming cut 2 bases from V and 7 bases from J; bases unmatched to any gene: 10. In nucleotides, the CDR3 is TGTGCCATCAGTGAGGTACAGGGACAGATCCTTGAAGCTTTCTTT. It is translated as CAISEVQGQILEAFF.

V usage is TRBV29-1 and J usage is TRBJ2-7; 8 positions agree with TRBD1. After removal of 5 bases from V and 5 bases from J, the junction contained 2 bases not matched to a gene. Germline V gene lookup returns CDR1 SQVTM and CDR2 ANQGSEA. The CDR3 sequence is 11 residues long. CDR3 loop: CSVRQGNEQYF. CDR3 coding DNA: TGCAGCGTTCGACAGGGGAACGAGCAGTACTTC.

CDR3 nucleotides: TGTGCCAGCAGCGGGCGGGGGGGCGGTTCGGAGACCCAGTACTTC. Encoded protein: CASSGRGGGSETQYF. The chain has TRBV5-4 and TRBJ2-5, with 9 positions matching TRBD2. Losses at the gene ends were 4 bases for V and 5 bases for J; bases not matched to a gene: 9. Germline V gives CDR1 SGHNT, CDR2 YYREEE (reference sequence). The CDR3 sequence is 15 residues long.

This clone is a singleton in its sample. The chain combines TRBV4-1 with TRBJ2-5, with 9 positions matching TRBD1. J lost 5 bases, V lost 0 bases, and 10 bases had no gene match. Germline lookup yields CDR1 MGHRA and CDR2 YSYEKL. This CDR3 has 17 residues. The CDR3 sequence: CASSQDNRDRDGETQYF. The CDR3 region has the DNA TGCGCCAGCAGCCAAGATAACCGGGACAGGGATGGGGAGACCCAGTACTTC.